The source of this T cell receptor beta chain is a study of shared clonotypes between healthy human individuals. Overall study context: CD4 naive and CD4 memory each took three plates per donor, while CD8 naive took two and CD8 memory one.

Findings and caveats of the study: Large depth notwithstanding, sorted-subset sequencing proved incomplete by rarefaction. Non-shared clonotypes had lower generation probabilities than clonotypes shared by all four sorted-subset donors. Exclusively blood specimens were collected; tissue repertoires likely differ.

This clone has just one count. Its antigen remains unknown. Terminally differentiated effector memory CD45RA+ cells were excluded by CCR7 positive selection of CD45RO-negative cells. Trimming took 3 bases from V and 0 from J; bases not matched to a gene: 7. CDR1 and CDR2 from the germline V gene are SGHDT and YYEEEE. The CDR3 sequence is 17 residues long. The data were produced by immunoSEQ multiplex PCR, yet TCRdb's version contains in-frame clones alone and is incomplete. In the table there are roughly 810,000 clones, about 96% of which are singletons. Sample: naive CD8+ T cells sorted from blood. This TCR was sampled from a man aged 30-40 years in good health. The chain employs TRBV5-6 and TRBJ2-3, with 10 bases matching TRBD2. The CDR3 nucleotides are TGTGCCAGCAGCTCTGCCGGACTAGCGGAAAGCACAGATACGCAGTATTTT. Encoded protein: CASSSAGLAESTDTQYF.